This T cell receptor beta chain was recovered during a study of T-cell reconstitution after alpha-beta-depleted transplantation in children. General observations from the study: The authors attributed T-cell counts and diversity one year after transplant mostly to newly produced T cells.

Unique molecular identifiers were used in preparing the TCRbeta library. TCRdb analysed the PCR reads with MiXCR anew, one entry per CDR3 protein. Here the sample spans fewer than 1 million distinct CDR3 sequences, 15% to 20% being singletons. A remark on this clonotype: Its antigen is undetermined.

This CDR3 is 14 amino acids long. The V gene's germline CDR1 is KGHDR and CDR2 SFDVKD. V was trimmed by 7 bases and J by 2 bases, leaving 12 bases between them. Material: PBMCs, mostly from graft donor cells, obtained 360 days after TCRalphabeta/CD19-depleted stem cell transplant. The chain uses TRBV24-1 and TRBJ2-3, with D perhaps being TRBD1 or TRBD2 (5 bases each). The sequence was collected from a male patient between 10 and 17 years old who had a stem cell transplant for acute lymphoblastic leukemia, so the T cells may come from the graft donor. The CDR3, as DNA: TGTGCCACCAGGGCAGGGAGCCCCACAGATACGCAGTATTTT. It is translated as CATRAGSPTDTQYF.